These T cell receptor beta chains were read from a single sample in a study of T-cell memory formation after mild COVID-19. From the 5' RACE reads, TCRdb called clonotypes with MiXCR, one entry per CDR3 protein. The sample holds about 350,000 distinct CDR3 sequences, approximately 15% seen once. The material sequenced was PBMCs or a T cell subset sorted from them (not recorded which). These receptors all stem from a man aged 18 to 30 who had mild COVID-19 (a few samples of this study predate the infection). Cell type and time point are not known. The CDR3 runs from the conserved cysteine through the conserved F or W. A D gene is named only where the DNA matches it firmly. The size entry is marked missing in some rows and otherwise reads once, few, many or a size class.

J gene: TRBJ2-1; V gene: TRBV24-1; clone size: NA; D gene: NA; CDR3 DNA: TGTGCCACCAGTGAGTCGGAGAAGCAGTTCTTC; CDR3 protein: CATSESEKQFF
J gene: TRBJ2-3; V gene: TRBV5-1; clone size: NA; D gene: TRBD1; CDR3 DNA: TGCGCCAGCAGCCGGACAGGGTCCCCAGATACGCAGTATTTT; CDR3 protein: CASSRTGSPDTQYF
J gene: TRBJ1-6; V gene: TRBV25-1; clone size: NA; D gene: NA; CDR3 DNA: TGTGCCAGCAGTCGTAGGGAGAGCTCCTATAATTCACCCCTCCACTTT; CDR3 protein: CASSRRESSYNSPLHF
J gene: TRBJ1-6; V gene: TRBV18; clone size: NA; D gene: NA; CDR3 DNA: TGTGCCAGATCACCTGGCAGACAGAGTCAATTCCCCCTCCACTTT; CDR3 protein: CARSPGRQSQFPLHF
J gene: TRBJ2-5; V gene: TRBV6-4; clone size: NA; D gene: TRBD1; CDR3 DNA: TGTGCCAGCAGTCCCGGACAGGGGGACGTTGAGACCCAGTACTTC; CDR3 protein: CASSPGQGDVETQYF
J gene: TRBJ2-1; V gene: TRBV7-9; clone size: few; D gene: NA; CDR3 DNA: TGTGCCAGCAGCGTACAGCCCAGGGAGCAGTTCTTC; CDR3 protein: CASSVQPREQFF
J gene: TRBJ2-7; V gene: TRBV12-3/TRBV12-4; clone size: few; D gene: TRBD1; CDR3 DNA: TGTGCCAGCAGTTTTAGGGGACAGGGGGTCTCCTACGAGCAGTACTTC; CDR3 protein: CASSFRGQGVSYEQYF
J gene: TRBJ2-4; V gene: TRBV6-5; clone size: few; D gene: NA; CDR3 DNA: TGTGCCAGCAGTTACTCGGCCGCCCTAGCCAAAAACATTCAGTACTTC; CDR3 protein: CASSYSAALAKNIQYF
J gene: TRBJ2-3; V gene: TRBV20-1; clone size: few; D gene: NA; CDR3 DNA: TGCAGTGCTAGCCCCAGAACCGGTACGCAGTATTTT; CDR3 protein: CSASPRTGTQYF
J gene: TRBJ1-1; V gene: TRBV18; clone size: once; D gene: TRBD1; CDR3 DNA: TGTGCCAGCTCACCGAGGGGACAGGGACGGGGAAACACTGAAGCTTTCTTT; CDR3 protein: CASSPRGQGRGNTEAFF
J gene: TRBJ1-1; V gene: TRBV5-1; clone size: many; D gene: NA; CDR3 DNA: TGCGCCAGCAGCTTGGGGGAGGAGAACACTGAAGCTTTCTTT; CDR3 protein: CASSLGEENTEAFF
J gene: TRBJ2-1; V gene: TRBV11-2; clone size: NA; D gene: TRBD1; CDR3 DNA: TGTGCCAGCAGCTTCCGACAGGGCTTAGTATATGAGCAGTTCTTC; CDR3 protein: CASSFRQGLVYEQFF
J gene: TRBJ1-5; V gene: TRBV18; clone size: NA; D gene: NA; CDR3 DNA: TGTGCCAGCTCACTCCTTGGGACAACACCTAGCAATCAGCCCCAGCATTTT; CDR3 protein: CASSLLGTTPSNQPQHF
J gene: TRBJ2-3; V gene: TRBV7-6; clone size: few; D gene: NA; CDR3 DNA: TGTGCCAGCAGCGACCCGCCGCCTCCAGATACGCAGTATTTT; CDR3 protein: CASSDPPPPDTQYF
J gene: TRBJ2-7; V gene: TRBV6-2/TRBV6-3; clone size: NA; D gene: NA; CDR3 DNA: TGTGCCAGCAGTTACTCGGGGGGTGGCGAGCAGTACTTC; CDR3 protein: CASSYSGGGEQYF
J gene: TRBJ2-2; V gene: TRBV5-1; clone size: many; D gene: NA; CDR3 DNA: TGCGCCAGCAGCTTAAATGAAAACACCGGGGAGCTGTTTTTT; CDR3 protein: CASSLNENTGELFF
J gene: TRBJ2-1; V gene: TRBV5-1; clone size: NA; D gene: NA; CDR3 DNA: TGCGCCAGCAGCTCAGGCGGATTCATTTACAATGAGCAGTTCTTC; CDR3 protein: CASSSGGFIYNEQFF
J gene: TRBJ2-7; V gene: TRBV6-1; clone size: few; D gene: NA; CDR3 DNA: TGTGCCAGCGGATGGAACTACGAGCAGTACTTC; CDR3 protein: CASGWNYEQYF
J gene: TRBJ2-7; V gene: TRBV5-5; clone size: few; D gene: TRBD1; CDR3 DNA: TGTGCCATCAGCCCGGGACAGATTCCCTACGAGCAGTACTTC; CDR3 protein: CAISPGQIPYEQYF
J gene: TRBJ2-3; V gene: TRBV24-1; clone size: NA; D gene: NA; CDR3 DNA: TGTGCCACCAGTGGAACACCTGTAGCGGCTTTCACAGATACGCAGTATTTT; CDR3 protein: CATSGTPVAAFTDTQYF
J gene: TRBJ2-1; V gene: TRBV13; clone size: few; D gene: TRBD2; CDR3 DNA: TGTGCCAGCAGCTTAGTCAGCGGGGTCAGGGATGAGCAGTTCTTC; CDR3 protein: CASSLVSGVRDEQFF
J gene: TRBJ2-1; V gene: TRBV4-1; clone size: NA; D gene: TRBD2; CDR3 DNA: TGCGCCAGCAGCCCCGGACTAGAGGCATGGTCCTACAATGAGCAGTTCTTC; CDR3 protein: CASSPGLEAWSYNEQFF